The 3 T cell receptor beta chains below all came from one sample that was sequenced in a study of T-cell memory formation after mild COVID-19. One entry per CDR3 protein results from TCRdb running MiXCR on the 5' RACE reads. The data hold 35,000 to 45,000 distinct CDR3 sequences, with less than 7.5% observed a single time. The source material was PBMCs or a T cell subset sorted from them (not recorded which). The source is a young man who had mild COVID-19 (a few samples of this study predate the infection). Cell type and time point are not known.

This chain joins TRBV7-6 and TRBJ2-2; 9 nucleotides agree with TRBD1. Trimming at V came to 5 bases and at J to 2 bases, leaving 9 bases not matched to a gene. CDR3 length: 17 amino acids. CDR1 and CDR2 (germline): SGHVS, FNYEAQ. The CDR3 spells CASSPRTGGYNTGELFF. CDR3 DNA sequence: TGTGCCAGCAGCCCAAGAACAGGGGGCTATAACACCGGGGAGCTGTTTTTT. Full variable domain (rest looked up from reference TRBV7-6 and TRBJ2-2): GAGVSQSPRYKVTKRGQDVALRCDPISGHVSLYWYRQALGQGPEFLTYFNYEAQQDKSGLPNDRFSAERPEGSISTLTIQRTEQRDSAMYRCASSPRTGGYNTGELFFGEGSRLTVL.

The chain is built from TRBV12-3 or TRBV12-4 and TRBJ2-5; no definite D call. This CDR3 spans 11 amino acids. Trimming pared 5 bases from V and 5 bases from J, leaving 6 bases between. The CDR3 sequence is CASSPSETQYF. The CDR3 DNA sequence: TGTGCCAGCAGTCCCTCGGAGACCCAGTACTTC.

This clonotype was seen at least ten times. This chain joins TRBV28 and TRBJ2-5, with 14 bases that match TRBD2. The CDR3 has 21 residues. V lost 3 bases to trimming and J lost 1 base; unmatched junction nucleotides: 16. Per the germline V gene, CDR1 is MDHEN and CDR2 is SYDVKM. The chain's CDR3 is CASSLGAPGLAGAYLQETQYF. The DNA for the CDR3 is TGTGCCAGCAGTTTGGGGGCGCCGGGACTAGCGGGGGCTTACCTCCAAGAGACCCAGTACTTC.